These T cell receptor beta chains were read from a single sample in a study of T cells in Graves' hyperthyroidism and ophthalmopathy. Via MiXCR, TCRdb re-called the multiplex PCR reads, giving one row per CDR3 protein. The data hold 550,000 to 600,000 distinct CDR3 sequences, with over 15% observed a single time. Material: blood. These receptor sequences come from a woman younger than 35 with Graves' hyperthyroidism. The CDR3 runs from the conserved cysteine through the conserved F or W. Fields, in order: V gene, J gene, D gene, CDR3 protein. D genes are given only for firm matches.

>TRBV18|TRBJ1-1|NA
CASSQASRNTEAFF
>TRBV3-1|TRBJ2-5|NA
CASSQLFRGQQETQYF
>TRBV4-1|TRBJ1-5|NA
CASSQVAGIQPQHF
>TRBV19|TRBJ2-3|TRBD2
CASSALAGGPNTQYF
>TRBV7-8|TRBJ2-1|NA
CASSQVSRDEQFF
>TRBV18|TRBJ2-1|TRBD2
CASSPRLAGTYNEQFF
>TRBV7-2|TRBJ2-7|TRBD2
CASSLELAGVGEQYF
>TRBV6-2/TRBV6-3|TRBJ2-5|NA
CASSKTSAETQYF
>TRBV24-1|TRBJ2-1|NA
CATSEWDGIENEQFF
>TRBV20-1|TRBJ1-1|TRBD1
CSARVGQGETEAFF
>TRBV2|TRBJ2-5|TRBD2
CASSDSGGDQETQYF
>TRBV12-3/TRBV12-4|TRBJ1-5|NA
CASSNLWEVNQPQHF
>TRBV5-1|TRBJ2-1|TRBD1
CASRLQGIISYNEQFF
>TRBV13|TRBJ1-6|NA
CASSVTGSGRGSPLHF
>TRBV9|TRBJ2-1|TRBD2
CASSVGIIAGGGAYNEQFF
>TRBV5-1|TRBJ2-1|TRBD1
CASTSGGSRYNEQFF
>TRBV12-3/TRBV12-4|TRBJ1-2|NA
CASVRPGNYGYTF
>TRBV9|TRBJ2-2|NA
CASSERPGYTGELFF
>TRBV28|TRBJ1-3|NA
CASSLGGTAGNTIYF
>TRBV19|TRBJ2-2|TRBD1
CASRGQGADTGELFF
>TRBV4-3|TRBJ1-3|TRBD1
CASSQNDRAGFSGNTIYF
>TRBV7-2|TRBJ2-3|NA
CASSLGKWAQYF
>TRBV11-2|TRBJ2-7|NA
CASSPLTRDSYEQYF
>TRBV6-1|TRBJ2-6|NA
CASSPPGTSGANVLTF
>TRBV7-9|TRBJ2-5|NA
CASSRQREYQETQYF
>TRBV28|TRBJ2-3|TRBD2
CASSLGALAGADTQYF
>TRBV24-1|TRBJ2-2|TRBD1
CATSDLTGGGTGELFF
>TRBV6-1|TRBJ1-2|NA
CASKARESYTF
>TRBV20-1|TRBJ1-2|TRBD1
CSAPTGWEGYTF
>TRBV12-3/TRBV12-4|TRBJ2-1|TRBD2
CASSGLALNLSYNEQFF
>TRBV7-2|TRBJ2-1|TRBD1
CASTHGDRAYNEQFF
>TRBV7-7|TRBJ2-2|NA
CASSRDATGELFF
>TRBV7-2|TRBJ2-7|TRBD1
CASSVQGAPYEQYF
>TRBV14|TRBJ2-7|NA
CASSQTSGVYEQYF
>TRBV7-2|TRBJ2-3|TRBD1
CASSLGQGRADTQYF
>TRBV20-1|TRBJ1-4|NA
CSASPLRGEKLFF
>TRBV19|TRBJ1-2|NA
CASRRGGAGNGYTF
>TRBV5-8|TRBJ1-5|NA
CASSRTGNQPQHF
>TRBV7-8|TRBJ1-1|NA
CASSLAGVGGSTEAFF
>TRBV19|TRBJ1-6|NA
CASSVDQGANSPLHF
>TRBV6-2/TRBV6-3|TRBJ2-5|NA
CASTRGSVGETQYF
>TRBV10-2|TRBJ1-2|TRBD1
CASSESPGGGYGYTF
>TRBV3-1|TRBJ2-7|TRBD2
CASSQEAASGRYEQYF
>TRBV6-1|TRBJ2-7|TRBD2
CASRDGLAGSYEQYF
>TRBV4-3|TRBJ2-2|NA
CASSQGLTAGELFF
>TRBV6-1|TRBJ1-6|NA
CASEASYNSPLHF